The clone carrying this T cell receptor (beta chain) was seen just once. The method was immunoSEQ multiplex PCR; TCRdb's version includes in-frame clones alone and lacks a portion of them. The table lists approximately 110,000 clones, 65% to 80% of them singletons, with under 25% in the top ten. This record comes from a study of blood T cell repertoires in COVID-19. The CDR3 has 16 residues. CDR1 SGHRS and CDR2 YFSETQ come from the germline V gene. V lost 0 bases to trimming and J lost 0 bases; unmatched junction nucleotides: 2. The receptor comes from a man aged 65-85 years with active or convalescent COVID-19. The genes are TRBV5-1 and TRBJ2-2; TRBD2 matches 7 bases. Sequencing was done on a sample of peripheral blood. DNA for the CDR3: TGCGCCAGCAGCTTGGAAGCGGGGACGAACACCGGGGAGCTGTTTTTT. Encoded protein: CASSLEAGTNTGELFF. The whole variable domain, filled in from reference TRBV5-1 and TRBJ2-2, reads KAGVTQTPRYLIKTRGQQVTLSCSPISGHRSVSWYQQTPGQGLQFLFEYFSETQRNKGNFPGRFSGRQFSNSRSEMNVSTLELGDSALYLCASSLEAGTNTGELFFGEGSRLTVL.